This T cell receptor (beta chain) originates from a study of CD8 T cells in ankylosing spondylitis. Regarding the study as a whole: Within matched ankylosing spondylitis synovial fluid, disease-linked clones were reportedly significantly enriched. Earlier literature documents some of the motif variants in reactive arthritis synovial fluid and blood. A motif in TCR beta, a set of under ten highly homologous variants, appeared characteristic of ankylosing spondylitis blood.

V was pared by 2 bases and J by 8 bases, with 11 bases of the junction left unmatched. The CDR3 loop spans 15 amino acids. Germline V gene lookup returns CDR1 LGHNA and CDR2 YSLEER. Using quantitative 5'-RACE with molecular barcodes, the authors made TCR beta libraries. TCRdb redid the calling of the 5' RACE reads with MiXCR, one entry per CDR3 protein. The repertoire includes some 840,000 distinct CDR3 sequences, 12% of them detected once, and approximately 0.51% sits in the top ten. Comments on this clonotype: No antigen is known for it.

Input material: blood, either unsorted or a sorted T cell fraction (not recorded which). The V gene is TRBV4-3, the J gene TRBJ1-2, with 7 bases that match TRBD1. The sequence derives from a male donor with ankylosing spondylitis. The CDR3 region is CASSQPDRVAKGYTF. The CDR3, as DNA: TGCGCCAGCAGCCAACCCGACAGGGTGGCAAAGGGCTACACCTTC.